Each of the 7 T cell receptor beta chains below was sequenced from the same sample in a study of radiation and T cells in renal cell carcinoma. Specified time point: blood 2 weeks post-SBRT. Treatment defined: 15 Gy SBRT to primary tumor, nephrectomy 4 weeks later. The table came from immunoSEQ multiplex PCR; TCRdb's copy has only in-frame clones and leaves some out. The top ten clones hold under 15% of a sample with 150,000 or so clones, 87% of them seen once. This material consisted of blood, taken from a patient whose treatment included radiotherapy and nephrectomy. Receptor source: a woman aged 45-65 years with renal cell carcinoma.

This clone was seen more than once but under ten times. CDR3 nucleotide sequence: TGTGCCAGCAGCTTAGGGCGCGGGTCTCCGTGGGAGACCCAGTACTTC. Translated: CASSLGRGSPWETQYF. The chain employs TRBV5-4 and TRBJ2-5; TRBD2 might be the D (5 bases). Trimming shortened V by 2 bases and J by 5 bases, and 19 bases separated the two germline ends. The V gene's germline CDR1 is SGHNT and CDR2 YYREEE (reference sequence). The CDR3 consists of 16 residues.

The chain recombines TRBV10-2 with TRBJ2-1; 12 bases are a match to TRBD2. The CDR3 length is 18 residues. With V trimmed by 0 bases and J by 7 bases, 10 bases remained unmatched. Germline V gene lookup returns CDR1 WSHSY and CDR2 SAAADI. The CDR3 loop is CASSESKLGLAGQNEQFF. As DNA, the CDR3 is TGCGCCAGCAGTGAGTCGAAACTCGGACTAGCGGGGCAAAATGAGCAGTTCTTC.

This clone was counted between two and nine times. The J gene is TRBJ2-3, the V gene TRBV7-6; perhaps D is TRBD1 or TRBD2 (5 bases each). Germline V gene sequence: CDR1 SGHVS, CDR2 FNYEAQ. The CDR3 runs 16 residues. Trimming took off 4 bases at V and 1 base at J, with 15 bases between the two ends. CDR3: CASSSRIGTGTDTQYF. CDR3 nucleotides: TGTGCCAGCAGCTCAAGAATCGGGACCGGCACAGATACGCAGTATTTT.

The chain couples TRBV19 to TRBJ2-1; TRBD1 is a possible D gene (6 bases). CDR3 size: 13 residues. V dropped 7 bases and J dropped 5 bases, with 12 bases sitting between them. Germline loops: CDR1 LNHDA, CDR2 SQIVND (reference sequence). The CDR3 reads CASNIGQHNEQFF. The CDR3 nucleotides are TGTGCCAGTAACATCGGACAGCACAATGAGCAGTTCTTC.

The chain uses TRBV29-1 and TRBJ2-7, with D tentatively TRBD1 (6 bases). The V end was cut by 8 bases, the J end by 0 bases, with 11 bases between. Germline V lookup: CDR1 SQVTM, CDR2 ANQGSEA. The CDR3 consists of 12 residues. In DNA, the CDR3 is TGCAGCTACGGACAGAGCTCCTACGAGCAGTACTTC. Its translation is CSYGQSSYEQYF.

V usage is TRBV5-8 and J usage is TRBJ1-1; 9 bases are shared with TRBD1. V was pared by 4 bases and J by 1 base, with 8 bases of the junction left unmatched. Germline V gene lookup returns CDR1 SGHTS and CDR2 YDEGEE. This CDR3 contains 16 residues. In DNA form, the CDR3 reads TGTGCCAGCAGCAACAGGGGGCTGAAGGGGAACACTGAAGCTTTCTTT. It yields the protein CASSNRGLKGNTEAFF.

In its sample, this clone was seen a few times. The chain links TRBV7-3 to TRBJ1-1; D remains ambiguous. There are 14 residues in the CDR3. Germline loops: CDR1 SGHTA, CDR2 FQGTGA. V was shortened by 3 bases and J by 5 bases, with 13 bases between the two germline ends. CDR3 in amino acids: CASSFEPRATEAFF. The DNA for the CDR3 is TGTGCCAGCAGCTTTGAGCCACGGGCAACTGAAGCTTTCTTT.